This TCR beta chain was recorded in a study of blood T cell repertoires in COVID-19. Background on the study: The samples span acute and convalescent COVID-19 from the United States, Italy and Spain. The cDNA or gDNA used as material had been derived from T cells, B-cell-depleted T cells, or PBMCs.

The V gene's germline CDR1 is SGHRS and CDR2 YFSETQ. Trimming cost V 0 bases and J 4 bases; bases outside gene matches: 7. The CDR3 spans 18 residues. Authors' analysis steps: Using reference gene primer amplification, nucleated cell counts were estimated. The assay was immunoSEQ multiplex PCR, and TCRdb's table has in-frame clones only and misses some. Clone size and V and J calls were adopted from that table, with D and trimming inferred from the DNA. The sample contains about 230,000 clones, roughly 80% of which appear only once. The chain is built from TRBV5-1 and TRBJ2-2; 12 bases line up with TRBD2. The sequence was obtained from a woman between 70 and 85 years old with active or convalescent COVID-19. The material sequenced was peripheral blood. The CDR3 bases are TGCGCCAGCAGCTTGGAGCCTAGCGGGAGGGAGGGCACCGGGGAGCTGTTTTTT. Protein: CASSLEPSGREGTGELFF.